The clone carrying this T cell receptor (beta chain) was counted only a few times. Its target is unknown. These data belong to a study of blood T cells in healthy people across ages. Findings of the study overall: Age brought a roughly linear fall in TCR beta diversity measured per million T cells.

A second roughly 6 to 12 cycle PCR used barcoded and J-beta primers. TCRdb passed the 5' RACE reads through MiXCR, listing each CDR3 protein once. Of some 940,000 distinct CDR3 sequences listed, about 27% were seen once; the top ten hold roughly a tenth. After removal of 6 bases from V and 5 bases from J, the junction contained 12 bases not matched to a gene. Germline CDR1 reads MDHEN; CDR2 reads SYDVKM. The CDR3 sequence is 15 residues long. The sample also formed part of further work on T cells of mothers and their children. As that study records: Each mother gave over 8 million TCR beta CDR3 reads; each child, about 3 million. Mother-child pairs who were related displayed a slightly higher overlap than unrelated pairs, a difference that was non-significant.

The V call is TRBV28, the J call TRBJ1-2; 7 bases fit TRBD1. The sequence came from a woman aged 40 to 50 in good health. Sequenced material: blood. CDR3 sequence reads: CASSQIKTGKYGYTF. The CDR3 DNA is TGTGCCAGCAGCCAGATTAAGACAGGGAAATATGGCTACACCTTC.